Described below is a single T cell receptor (beta chain) sequence and its context. This clone was seen once. Its binding antigen is unknown. Base qualities are not recorded, but no much larger clone differs from it by a single base. The CDR3 contains 14 residues, cysteine and phenylalanine counted. Of all the DNA, just the CDR3 is kept, 42 bases in frame from base 1. The germline V gene gives CDR1 as SQVTM and CDR2 as ANQGSEA. Cut back by 4 bases and 0 bases, the V and J ends lie 10 bases apart. The cohort comprised 670 or so healthy bone marrow donors. All cohort members were sampled while nominally healthy, although unrecorded immune exposures were likely present. The donor tested CMV seronegative and was one of the 352 seronegative cohort members. A peripheral blood sample was collected from each donor, and TCR beta sequencing was performed on peripheral blood mononuclear cells. The Qiagen DNeasy Blood Extraction Kit was used to extract genomic DNA from the blood cell samples.

Libraries were made using the immunoSEQ multiplex PCR assay. For the multiplex PCR, a mixture combining 60 forward primers for TCR Vbeta segments and 13 reverse primers for TCR Jbeta segments was used. The CDR3 region of rearranged TCR beta genes was amplified from genomic DNA by a multiplex PCR assay. The Illumina HiSeq System was used to sequence the amplified TCR beta libraries as 87-base-pair reads. The authors' pipeline ran thus. In a later analysis, roughly 80 million unique TCR beta chains were counted across the roughly 670 repertoires, and roughly 11 million of these chains were shared by at least two donors. A nearest-neighbor algorithm error-corrected the raw reads and collapsed the reads into unique sequences, merging closely related sequences to remove PCR and sequencing errors. To assign V, D and J gene segments, CDR3 sequences were aligned to IMGT reference sequences. For a sequence to be retained, a match of at least six nucleotides to both a V gene segment and a J gene segment was required. Rearrangements were classified as productive when the CDR3 lacked stop codons and remained in frame with V and J, and all other rearrangements were classified as non-productive. Following IMGT convention, CDR3 was defined as the stretch from the second conserved V-encoded cysteine to the conserved J-encoded phenylalanine. The earlier analysis of some 550 of the donors excluded any sequence lacking an unambiguous match to a single V gene segment. An earlier analysis of around 600 of the donors classified V segments as functional when productive rearrangements were above 56.7% and as segregating when the standard deviation between donors was above 5%. A statistical classification framework was developed to diagnose cytomegalovirus status using the catalog of TCR beta chain sequences. V and J gene assignment, in a later analysis, came from comparing TCR nucleotide sequences with IMGT/GENE-DB human TR gene sequences. The TCRdist pipeline was used in a later analysis to assign CDR3 sequences and most-parsimonious VDJ recombination scenarios. In a later analysis, every TCR beta chain was defined by the combination of its CDR3 amino acid sequence and its V-gene family, and reads without a unique V-gene family were dropped. A later analysis removed roughly 590 highly shared, low-generation-probability nucleotide sequences to deal with suspected cross-contamination and a sequencing artifact. In a later analysis, a clonal expansion index for each public chain was calculated from normalized within-repertoire ranks of inferred template counts. In a later analysis, generation probabilities were computed with a VDJ recombination model fitted to out-of-frame rearrangements, and the resulting probabilities were checked against IGoR. Hypergeometric tests were used in a later analysis to score TCR-TCR, TCR-HLA and TCR-CMV co-occurrence, with a repertoire-size bias correction applied to the TCR pairs. A later analysis estimated false discovery rates by permuting HLA or CMV assignments 20 times. In a later analysis, co-occurring TCRs were grouped using DBSCAN, and TCRdist sequence similarity was added for clustering within HLA-allele-positive subsets. For co-occurrence clustering, repertoires with fewer than 30,000 or more than 120,000 public chains were excluded, along with five repertoires with anomalous nucleotide sharing. TCRdb retrieved this table from immuneACCESS and kept in-frame rearrangements only. Not all clones are present; in checked studies, unresolved V genes account for under half, and no reason is known for the remainder. That table is the source of V, J and clone size, and D and trimming were worked out from the DNA. This sample has approximately 130,000 clones in its table, and roughly 80% of those were observed once. The ten biggest clones cover roughly 6.3% of the sample.

The sample comes from a study of cytomegalovirus exposure and HLA in healthy donors (dated by TCRdb to the late 2010s). Study-wide context: An earlier analysis of approximately 590 of the donors reported roughly 270 Gb of sequence data and 117 million unique TCR beta sequences from 150 million to 200 million T cells. Roughly 300 gigabases of sequencing data and approximately 91 million unique TCR sequences made up an early release that covered several hundred HLA-typed donors. The genetic ancestry cluster associated with self-reported Caucasian donors included over 80% of the roughly 400 genotyped donors. The study was designed to test whether signatures of past pathogen exposure could be identified by cataloging public T cell receptors. Using immunosequencing, the study profiled T cell repertoires from 550 to 750 subjects and related those repertoires to cytomegalovirus serostatus. Along with the approximately 700-subject first cohort, a separate validation cohort of over a hundred different subjects was used. High-throughput TCR immunosequencing, statistical association of individual TCRs with disease status, and machine learning were combined to predict cytomegalovirus infection status. To study patterns of TCR occurrence, a later analysis re-analyzed previously published TCR beta repertoires from more than 550 donors and added high-resolution HLA genotyping. Rather than drawing on any new phenotypic data, the later analysis identified candidate immune exposures from TCR beta sequences and the way those sequences occurred across donors. An earlier analysis of approximately 500 of the donors applied high-throughput TCR beta sequencing to assess whether each TCR beta V gene segment acted as functional or pseudogenic. Alongside the repertoire data, information on donor age, sex, ethnicity and CMV serostatus was compiled. In a later genetic analysis, genome-wide SNP genotypes for 398 of the 666 donors were used, and that subset was treated as a discovery cohort. Every discovery cohort repertoire had been produced on one sequencing platform. Both class I and class II loci were covered by HLA typing, at four-digit resolution. The number of donors typed differed by locus, with 629-630 for A, B, C, DRB1 and DQB1, over 500 for DQA1, over 600 for DPA1, and some 470 for DPB1. Because of strong linkage in the cohort, a few DR-DQ haplotypes were treated as single units for association and clustering. Across about 380 genotyped donors of the cohort, an average of roughly 230,000 unique TCR beta nucleotide sequences per donor were sequenced, and 15% to 20% of those sequences were non-productive.

Findings and caveats that apply to the study as a whole: The earlier analysis of 587 of the donors excluded roughly 16 rarely observed V segments, including chromosome 9 orphons, because counts were too low. The authors suggested that the approach could potentially be extended to other disease states and immunological phenotypes. Most CMV-associated TCR beta chains appeared to be HLA-restricted in a later analysis, and the HLA associations seemed to be driven largely by CMV exposure. In a later genetic analysis, a missense DCLRE1C variant was associated with V-gene and J-gene trimming of TCR beta chains, and the association was replicated in an independent cohort. In an earlier analysis of about 550 of the donors, most TCR beta V segments were observed in productive rearrangements about 90% or about 30% of the time, broadly matching IMGT annotations. In vitro tests confirmed that a few of the cytomegalovirus-associated TCR beta chains recognize cytomegalovirus antigens. In this cohort, only TCR beta chains were sequenced, and detectable features were limited by the absence of alpha or paired-chain data. A total of 150 to 200 TCR beta chains were listed by the study as associated with cytomegalovirus. The classifier was reported to diagnose cytomegalovirus status with high specificity and sensitivity in both the original and validation cohorts. At a false discovery rate of 0.05, a later analysis linked 16,951 TCR beta sequences to specific HLA alleles. The only immune exposure information available for the cohort was CMV serostatus. Sequencing depth was assumed to be roughly uniform across donors in the presence/absence analyses, though that assumption may not hold. HLA typing was unavailable for some donors at each locus, so association tests used only the typed subset. Correlated functional status among segregating V segments might be attributable to linkage disequilibrium, but an unknown experimental factor could not be ruled out. A later analysis reported that several top co-occurrence clusters appeared linked to parvovirus B19, influenza, CMV and Epstein-Barr virus. According to a later genetic analysis, donors in an Asian-associated ancestry cluster had fewer N-insertions in productive TCRs than the approximately 630-donor mean. Across donors, most TCR sequences were observed very rarely, whereas some public TCRs were present in many individuals. A further reported finding was that TCR beta sequences accurately predicted the HLA-A and HLA-B alleles for most subjects in the first cohort. Some IMGT-functional V segments, including TRBV6-2 and TRBV6-3, could not be told apart with the 87-base-pair reads, so those segments were excluded. A cluster of highly shared sequence variants was judged likely to represent a technical artifact of the sequencing pipeline. In a later analysis, HLA-associated TCR beta chains were found to be more clonally expanded and to have lower generation probabilities than equally common non-associated chains. Assigning TCR associations to individual alleles was difficult when HLA alleles, especially DR and DQ, strongly co-occurred. According to a later analysis, TCR association rates differed among HLA loci, with DRB1 alleles showing the most associated TCRs and HLA-C alleles showing the fewest.

This clonotype was obtained from a woman between 40 and 50 years old in good health and CMV-seronegative. Sequencing was done on a sample of PBMCs. Here the chain combines TRBV29-1 and TRBJ1-5; a weak D assignment points to TRBD1 (6 bases agree). In nucleotide form, the sequence is TGCAGCGTTGGGGACAAGTATAGCAATCAGCCCCAGCATTTT. This gives the protein CSVGDKYSNQPQHF.